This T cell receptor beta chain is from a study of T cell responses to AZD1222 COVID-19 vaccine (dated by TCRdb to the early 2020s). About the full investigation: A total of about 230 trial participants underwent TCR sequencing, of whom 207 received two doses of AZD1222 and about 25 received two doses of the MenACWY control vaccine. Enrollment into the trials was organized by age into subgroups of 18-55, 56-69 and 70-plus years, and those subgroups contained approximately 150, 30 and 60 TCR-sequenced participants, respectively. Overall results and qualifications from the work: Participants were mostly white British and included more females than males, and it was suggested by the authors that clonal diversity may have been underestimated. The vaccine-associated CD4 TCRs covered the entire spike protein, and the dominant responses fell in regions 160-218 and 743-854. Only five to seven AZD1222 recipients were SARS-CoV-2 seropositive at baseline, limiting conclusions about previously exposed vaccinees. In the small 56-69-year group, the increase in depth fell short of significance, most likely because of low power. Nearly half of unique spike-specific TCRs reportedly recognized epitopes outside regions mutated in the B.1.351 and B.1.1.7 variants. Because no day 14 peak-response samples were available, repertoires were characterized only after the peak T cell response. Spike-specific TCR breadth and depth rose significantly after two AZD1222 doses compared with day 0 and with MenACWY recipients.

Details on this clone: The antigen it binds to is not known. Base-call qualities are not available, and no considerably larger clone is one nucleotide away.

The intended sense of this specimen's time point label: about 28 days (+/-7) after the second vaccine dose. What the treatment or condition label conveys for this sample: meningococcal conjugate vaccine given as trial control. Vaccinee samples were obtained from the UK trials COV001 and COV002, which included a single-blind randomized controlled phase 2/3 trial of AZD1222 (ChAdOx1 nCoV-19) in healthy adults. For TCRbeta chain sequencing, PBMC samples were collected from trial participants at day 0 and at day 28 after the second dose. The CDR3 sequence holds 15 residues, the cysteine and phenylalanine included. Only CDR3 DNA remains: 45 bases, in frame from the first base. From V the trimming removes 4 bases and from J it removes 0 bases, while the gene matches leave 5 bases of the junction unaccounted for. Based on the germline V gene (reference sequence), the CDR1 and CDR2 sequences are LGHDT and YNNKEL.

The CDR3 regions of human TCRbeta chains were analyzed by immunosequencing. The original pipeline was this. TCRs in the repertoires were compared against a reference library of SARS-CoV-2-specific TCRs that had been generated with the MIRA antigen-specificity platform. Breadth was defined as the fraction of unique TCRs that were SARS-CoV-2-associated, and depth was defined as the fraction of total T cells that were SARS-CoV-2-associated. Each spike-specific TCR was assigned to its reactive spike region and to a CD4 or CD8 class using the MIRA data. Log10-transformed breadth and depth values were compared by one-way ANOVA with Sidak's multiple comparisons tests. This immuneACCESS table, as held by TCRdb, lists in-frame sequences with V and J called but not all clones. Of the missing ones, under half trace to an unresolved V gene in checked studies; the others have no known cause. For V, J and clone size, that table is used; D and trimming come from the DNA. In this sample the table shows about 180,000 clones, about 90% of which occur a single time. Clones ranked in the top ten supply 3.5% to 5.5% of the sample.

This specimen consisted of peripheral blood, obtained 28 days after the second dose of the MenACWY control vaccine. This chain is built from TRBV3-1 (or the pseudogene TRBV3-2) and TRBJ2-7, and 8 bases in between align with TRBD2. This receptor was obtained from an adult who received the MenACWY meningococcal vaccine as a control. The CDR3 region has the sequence CASSPELAVSYEQYF. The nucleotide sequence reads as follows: TGTGCCAGCAGCCCCGAACTAGCGGTCTCCTACGAGCAGTACTTC.